This T cell receptor (beta chain) originates from a study of T cell repertoires in cytomegalovirus infection. This clonotype was observed many times. Via MiXCR, TCRdb re-called the reads, giving one row per CDR3 protein. The data contain about 190,000 distinct CDR3 sequences, roughly 9% of them seen just once; the ten biggest clones take up about 4.6%. V dropped 3 bases and J dropped 10; count of bases not matched to a gene: 4. The CDR3 runs to 13 residues. Sequencing was carried out using PBMCs. The chain links TRBV12-3 or TRBV12-4 to TRBJ2-1; 9 bases are a match to TRBD2. The source is a human donor in good health (CMV status not recorded). Some clones in this sample may be carry-over from other donors' samples. This chain's CDR3 is CASSFLSGGEQFF. The CDR3 DNA is TGTGCCAGCAGTTTTCTGAGCGGGGGGGAGCAGTTCTTC.